This T cell receptor beta chain was retrieved from a study of human T cells and chemical hapten exposure. In germline, CDR1 is SGHTA, CDR2 FQGNSA. CDR3 size: 15 residues. TCRdb reanalysed the RACE reads using MiXCR and keeps one entry per CDR3 protein. Among over 300,000 distinct CDR3 sequences listed, 4.5% to 5.5% were seen once. A remark on this clonotype: A junction boundary mismatches the germline segment, possibly from a read error.

Time point described: pre-sensitization, week 0. Treatment meaning: therapeutic diphenylcyclopropenone sensitization with weekly scalp DPC. Patients had alopecia, were aged 18 to 70, and were not pregnant. The clonotype was recovered from a woman aged 45-65 years with alopecia areata. Some clones in this sample may be carry-over from other donors' samples. This specimen was whole blood, taken in connection with sensitization to the hapten diphenylcyclopropenone (DPC). The chain employs TRBV7-2 and TRBJ2-3, with TRBD1 matching over 7 bases. The CDR3 is CANSAQTGQADTQYF. CDR3 nucleotides: TGTGCCAACAGCGCCCAGACCGGACAGGCAGATACGCAGTATTTT.